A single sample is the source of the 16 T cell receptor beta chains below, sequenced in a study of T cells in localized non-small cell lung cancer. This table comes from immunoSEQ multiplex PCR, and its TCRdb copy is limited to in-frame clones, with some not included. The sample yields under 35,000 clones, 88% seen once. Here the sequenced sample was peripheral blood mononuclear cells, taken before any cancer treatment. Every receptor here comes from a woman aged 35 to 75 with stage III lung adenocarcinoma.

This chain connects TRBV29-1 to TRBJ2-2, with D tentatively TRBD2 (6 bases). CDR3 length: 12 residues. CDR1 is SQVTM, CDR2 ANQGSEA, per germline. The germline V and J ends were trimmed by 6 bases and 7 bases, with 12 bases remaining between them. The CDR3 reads CSVRGVGGELFF. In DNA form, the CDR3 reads TGCAGCGTCCGCGGGGTTGGCGGGGAGCTGTTTTTT.

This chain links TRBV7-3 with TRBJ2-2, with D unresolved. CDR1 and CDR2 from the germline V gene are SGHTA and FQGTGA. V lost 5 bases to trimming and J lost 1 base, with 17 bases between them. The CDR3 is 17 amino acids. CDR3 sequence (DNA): TGTGCCAGCAGCCCCCTTTTAGGGCTTTTGAACACCGGGGAGCTGTTTTTT. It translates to CASSPLLGLLNTGELFF.

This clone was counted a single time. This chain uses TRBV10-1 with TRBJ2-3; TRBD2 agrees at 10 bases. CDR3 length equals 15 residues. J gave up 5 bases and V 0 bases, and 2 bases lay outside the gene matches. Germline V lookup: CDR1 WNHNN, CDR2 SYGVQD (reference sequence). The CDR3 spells CASSESASGRDTQYF. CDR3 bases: TGCGCCAGCAGTGAGTCAGCTAGCGGGAGAGATACGCAGTATTTT.

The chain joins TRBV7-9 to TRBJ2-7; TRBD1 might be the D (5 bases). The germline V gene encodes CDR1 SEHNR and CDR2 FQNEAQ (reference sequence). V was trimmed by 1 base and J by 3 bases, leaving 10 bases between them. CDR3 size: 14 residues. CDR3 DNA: TGTGCCAGCAGCTTAGAGGTCAGGGTCTACGAGCAGTACTTC. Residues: CASSLEVRVYEQYF. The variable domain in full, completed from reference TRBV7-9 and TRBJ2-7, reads DTGVSQNPRHKITKRGQNVTFRCDPISEHNRLYWYRQTLGQGPEFLTYFQNEAQLEKSRLLSDRFSAERPKGSFSTLEIQRTEQGDSAMYLCASSLEVRVYEQYFGPGTRLTVT.

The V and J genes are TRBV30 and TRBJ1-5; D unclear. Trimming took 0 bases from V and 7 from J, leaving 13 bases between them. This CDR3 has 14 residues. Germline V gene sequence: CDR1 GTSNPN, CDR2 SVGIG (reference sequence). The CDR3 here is CAWSVGRSPQPQHF. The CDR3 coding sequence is TGTGCCTGGAGTGTAGGCAGGTCACCGCAGCCCCAGCATTTT. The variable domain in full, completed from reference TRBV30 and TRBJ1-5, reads SQTIHQWPATLVQPVGSPLSLECTVEGTSNPNLYWYRQAAGRGLQLLFYSVGIGQISSEVPQNLSASRPQDRQFILSSKKLLLSDSGFYLCAWSVGRSPQPQHFGDGTRLSIL.

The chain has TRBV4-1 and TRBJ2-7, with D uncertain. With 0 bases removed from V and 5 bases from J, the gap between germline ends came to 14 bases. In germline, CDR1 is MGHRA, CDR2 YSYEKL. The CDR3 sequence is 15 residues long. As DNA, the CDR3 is TGCGCCAGCAGCCAAGAGAGAACCCTACCGGACGAGCAGTACTTC. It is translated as CASSQERTLPDEQYF.

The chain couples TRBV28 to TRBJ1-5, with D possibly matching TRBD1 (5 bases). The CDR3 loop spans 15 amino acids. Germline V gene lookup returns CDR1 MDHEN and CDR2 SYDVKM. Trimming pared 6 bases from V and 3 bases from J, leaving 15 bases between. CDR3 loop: CASRAGGRNNQPQHF. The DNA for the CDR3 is TGTGCCAGCAGGGCGGGGGGTCGGAACAATCAGCCCCAGCATTTT. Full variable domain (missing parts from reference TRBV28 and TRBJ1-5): DVKVTQSSRYLVKRTGEKVFLECVQDMDHENMFWYRQDPGLGLRLIYFSYDVKMKEKGDIPEGYSVSREKKERFSLILESASTNQTSMYLCASRAGGRNNQPQHFGDGTRLSIL.

Here the CDR3 reads CASSMARDRVAYEQYF. CDR3 bases: TGTGCCAGTAGTATGGCCCGTGACAGGGTCGCCTACGAGCAGTACTTC. The chain recombines TRBV19 with TRBJ2-7; 7 bases are a match to TRBD1. V lost 3 bases to trimming and J lost 2 bases; unmatched junction nucleotides: 10. The germline V gene encodes CDR1 LNHDA and CDR2 SQIVND (reference sequence). The CDR3 is 16 residues long.

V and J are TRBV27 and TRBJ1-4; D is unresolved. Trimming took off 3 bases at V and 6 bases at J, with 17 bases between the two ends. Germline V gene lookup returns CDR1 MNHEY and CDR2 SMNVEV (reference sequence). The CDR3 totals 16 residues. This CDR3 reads CASSFGRGGRDEKLFF. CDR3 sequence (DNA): TGTGCCAGCAGTTTCGGCCGAGGAGGAAGGGATGAAAAACTGTTTTTT.

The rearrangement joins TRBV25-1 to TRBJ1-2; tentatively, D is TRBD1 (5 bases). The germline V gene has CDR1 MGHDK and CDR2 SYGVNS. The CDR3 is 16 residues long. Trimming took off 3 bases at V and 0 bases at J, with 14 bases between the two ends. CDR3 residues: CASSDFGTAANYGYTF. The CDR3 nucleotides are TGTGCCAGCAGTGATTTTGGGACGGCTGCTAACTATGGCTACACCTTC.

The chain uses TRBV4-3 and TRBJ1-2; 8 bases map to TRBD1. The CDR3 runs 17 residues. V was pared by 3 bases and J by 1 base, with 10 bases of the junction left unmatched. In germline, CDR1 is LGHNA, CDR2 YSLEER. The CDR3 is CASSQANPTGVNYGYTF. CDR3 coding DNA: TGCGCCAGCAGCCAGGCAAATCCGACAGGGGTTAACTATGGCTACACCTTC.

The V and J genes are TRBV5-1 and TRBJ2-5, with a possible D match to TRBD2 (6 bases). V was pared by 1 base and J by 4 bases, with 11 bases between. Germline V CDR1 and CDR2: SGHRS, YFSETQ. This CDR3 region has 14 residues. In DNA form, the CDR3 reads TGCGCCAGCAGCTTGTGGTCCGGGGGAGAGACCCAGTACTTC. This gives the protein CASSLWSGGETQYF.

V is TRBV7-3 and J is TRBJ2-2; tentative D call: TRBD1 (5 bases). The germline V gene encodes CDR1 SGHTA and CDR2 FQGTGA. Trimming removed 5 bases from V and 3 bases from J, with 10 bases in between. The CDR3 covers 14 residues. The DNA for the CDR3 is TGTGCCAGCAGCCCCACAGGAGACACCGGGGAGCTGTTTTTT. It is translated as CASSPTGDTGELFF.

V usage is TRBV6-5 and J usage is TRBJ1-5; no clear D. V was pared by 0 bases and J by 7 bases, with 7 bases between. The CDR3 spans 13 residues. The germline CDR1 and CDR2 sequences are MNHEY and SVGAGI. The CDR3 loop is CASSYSARQPQHF. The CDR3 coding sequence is TGTGCCAGCAGTTACTCGGCGAGGCAGCCCCAGCATTTT.

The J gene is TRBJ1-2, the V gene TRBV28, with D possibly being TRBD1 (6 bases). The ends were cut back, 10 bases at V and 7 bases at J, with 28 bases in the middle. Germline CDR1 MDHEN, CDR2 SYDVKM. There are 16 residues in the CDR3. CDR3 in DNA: TGTGCCACTGCCATAGGGGGGTCGGGTCCGGGTTTTGGCTACACCTTC. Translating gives CATAIGGSGPGFGYTF.

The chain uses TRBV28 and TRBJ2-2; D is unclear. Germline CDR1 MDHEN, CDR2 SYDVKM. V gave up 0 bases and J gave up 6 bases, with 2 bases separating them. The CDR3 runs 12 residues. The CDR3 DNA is TGTGCCAGCAGTTTATGGCCCGGGGAGCTGTTTTTT. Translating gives CASSLWPGELFF.